The present TCR beta chain was sequenced within a study of OX40 agonist ivuxolimab in advanced cancers. Study results and caveats: Partly responding patients at 0.1-3.0 mg/kg showed some of the smallest clonal expansion. Some nonresponders additionally presented with little normalized T-cell clonal expansion.

This clone has only one observation. Its antigen is unknown. CDR1 is MDHEN and CDR2 is SYDVKM in the germline V gene. There are 14 residues in the CDR3. Trimming left V 4 bases short and J 5 bases short, with 12 bases between. Patients were ruled out by autoimmune disease history or systemic immunosuppression. The assay was immunoSEQ multiplex PCR, and TCRdb's table has in-frame clones only and misses some. The data contain 75,000 to 95,000 clones, more than 75% of them seen just once; the ten biggest clones take up 3.5% to 5.5%. The chain combines TRBV28 with TRBJ2-1; D gene ambiguous. The TCR sequence derives from an adult with an advanced solid tumor such as melanoma, head and neck, liver or kidney cancer. Sequencing was performed on CD4+ or CD8+ T cells sorted from blood, taken in a trial of the OX40 agonist ivuxolimab. The CDR3 protein is CASSSPGPDNEQFF. The CDR3 bases are TGTGCCAGCAGTTCCCCTGGTCCCGACAATGAGCAGTTCTTC.